This T cell receptor beta chain was captured in a study of T-cell reconstitution after alpha-beta-depleted transplantation in children. CDR1 is SNHLY and CDR2 is FYNNEI in the germline V gene. The V and J ends lost 8 bases and 3 bases respectively, with 12 bases between them. The CDR3 covers 13 residues. TCRbeta library construction was performed incorporating unique molecular identifiers. TCRdb re-derived calls from the PCR reads in MiXCR, one entry per CDR3 protein. The repertoire holds roughly 500,000 distinct CDR3 sequences, about 18% seen once, with approximately 3% in the top ten. This clonotype was detected many times.

The TCR comes from a human donor who donated a stem cell graft to a child with acute lymphoblastic leukemia. The sample consisted of PBMCs from the stem cell graft donor, taken from the stem cell graft. This chain connects TRBV2 to TRBJ2-3; tentative D call: TRBD2 (7 bases). DNA of the CDR3: TGTGCCAGCGGGGGGGCATGGACAGATACGCAGTATTTT. This translates into CASGGAWTDTQYF.